This TCR beta chain emerged from a study of CDR3 diversity in severe acne (dated by TCRdb to about 2019). The table lists this clonotype with many counts. Its antigen specificity is not known. No quality values exist for individual bases; no much larger clone is one base distant. Libraries were constructed by PCR. The run used an Illumina HiSeq 2000. TCRdb trimmed the raw reads at Q25, called clones with MiXCR and kept productive beta chains. Rows matching on CDR3 protein sequence are summarized as one entry with the most common DNA and genes. A total of over 70,000 distinct CDR3 sequences appear in this sample, around 53% of them only once. Roughly an eighth of the sample is in the top ten clones. The source is a male donor in good health, without acne. The sample consisted of blood.

The nucleotides are TGTGCCAGCAGCCGTAATAGTGGGGGCCGAGAGACCCAGTACTTC. It codes for CASSRNSGGRETQYF. The V and J genes are TRBV12-3 or TRBV12-4 and TRBJ2-5; a tentative D call is TRBD1 (6 bases match). The CDR3 covers 15 residues, taking in both the cysteine and the phenylalanine. Just the 45-base CDR3 DNA is kept, in frame starting at base 1. Between the V and J ends, shortened by 6 bases and 4 bases respectively, the junction contains 18 bases.